The source of this TCR beta chain is a study of PD-L1 blockade in urothelial cancer. Study results and caveats: Pretreatment blood TCR clonality under the median forecast improved survival.

Generated by immunoSEQ multiplex PCR, the TCRdb table keeps only in-frame clones and is missing some. The sample includes 95,000 to 100,000 clones, around 87% of them seen just once. The CDR3 contains 15 residues. V was pared by 5 bases and J by 1 base, with 6 bases of the junction left unmatched. Germline-derived CDR1 and CDR2 are MDHEN and SYDVKM. Concerning this clone: Its antigen is still unknown.

Stated time point: pretreatment peripheral blood. Enrolled patients showed locally advanced or metastatic urothelial carcinoma. Per patient, between 1 and 8 samples were collected at pretreatment and on-treatment time points. The specimen was PBMCs, collected around atezolizumab (anti-PD-L1) treatment. The receptor was derived from a man in his fifties or sixties with urothelial cancer. J is TRBJ2-3 and V is TRBV28, with 7 positions matching TRBD1. CDR3 DNA: TGTGCCAGCAGTCCGAGGGGGCGCGGCACAGATACGCAGTATTTT. Its protein product is CASSPRGRGTDTQYF. The full variable domain, in which reference TRBV28 and TRBJ2-3 provide the parts outside the CDR3, is DVKVTQSSRYLVKRTGEKVFLECVQDMDHENMFWYRQDPGLGLRLIYFSYDVKMKEKGDIPEGYSVSREKKERFSLILESASTNQTSMYLCASSPRGRGTDTQYFGPGTRLTVL.